The 2 T cell receptor beta chains presented below share a single source sample, sequenced in a study of cytomegalovirus exposure and HLA in healthy donors (dated by TCRdb to about 2017). The method was the immunoSEQ multiplex PCR assay. For the multiplex PCR, a mixture combining 60 forward primers for TCR Vbeta segments and 13 reverse primers for TCR Jbeta segments was used. This is the immuneACCESS table as TCRdb keeps it, with only in-frame sequences that have V and J called. A part of the clones is gone; compared with another copy, unresolved V genes explain less than half, and the rest is unexplained. The sample table lists over 95,000 clones, 77% of them with a count of one. Of the sample, about a tenth is held by the ten largest clones. Source material: PBMCs. The origin of the receptors is a man aged 40-50 years in good health and CMV-seropositive.

This clone was counted between two and nine times. This rearrangement joins TRBV28 to TRBJ1-3; maybe TRBD1 (6 bases). The germline CDR1 and CDR2 sequences are MDHEN and SYDVKM. Trimming took 2 bases from V and 0 from J, leaving 8 bases between them. The CDR3 totals 15 residues. The CDR3 loop is CASSLDRFSGNTIYF. The CDR3 region has the DNA TGTGCCAGCAGTTTAGACAGGTTCTCTGGAAACACCATATATTTT.

V usage is TRBV27 and J usage is TRBJ2-2, with 14 bases that match TRBD2. J was trimmed by 3 bases and V by 4 bases; bases with no gene match: 7. Per germline, CDR1 MNHEY and CDR2 SMNVEV (reference sequence). This CDR3 spans 18 amino acids. CDR3 nucleotides: TGTGCCAGCAGTTCCCGGGGACTAGCGGGAGCCCACACCGGGGAGCTGTTTTTT. The encoded protein is CASSSRGLAGAHTGELFF.